This T cell receptor (beta chain) was obtained from a study of graft-versus-host responses after intestinal transplantation. The wider study: For approximately three years after anti-thymocyte globulin induction, all recipients took tacrolimus and steroids.

Deletions cut 1 base from V and 7 bases from J, with 4 bases between. From germline, CDR1 is LNHDA and CDR2 SQIVND (reference sequence). This CDR3 contains 11 residues. As for this clone: Its antigen is still unknown.

Study observations and caveats: When patients had graft-donor T cell macrochimerism, their allografts held high graft-versus-host to host-versus-graft clonal ratios. GvH clones turned up in recipient marrow; some had shown up first in ileum or blood.

Some clones are missing from TCRdb's copy, which holds only in-frame ones; the method was immunoSEQ multiplex PCR. The sample lists tens of thousands of clones; roughly nine tenths were seen once. The starting material was unstimulated CD8+ T cells sorted from spleen or lymph node cells, obtained before intestinal transplant. The V gene is TRBV19, the J gene TRBJ1-1; D is uncertain. The receptor was derived from a human donor who received an intestinal transplant. CDR3 loop: CASSIAGEAFF. CDR3 DNA: TGTGCCAGTAGTATAGCGGGTGAAGCTTTCTTT.